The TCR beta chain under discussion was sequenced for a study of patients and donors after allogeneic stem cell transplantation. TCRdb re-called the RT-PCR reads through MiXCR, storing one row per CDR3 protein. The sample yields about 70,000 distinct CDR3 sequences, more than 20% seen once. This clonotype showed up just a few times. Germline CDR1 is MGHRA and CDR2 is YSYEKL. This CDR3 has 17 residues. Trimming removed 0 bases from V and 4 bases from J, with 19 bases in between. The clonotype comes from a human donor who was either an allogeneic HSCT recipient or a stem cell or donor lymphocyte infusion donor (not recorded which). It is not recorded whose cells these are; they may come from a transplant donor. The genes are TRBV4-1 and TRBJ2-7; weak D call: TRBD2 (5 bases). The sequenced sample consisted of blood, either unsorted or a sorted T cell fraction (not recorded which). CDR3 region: CASSQDRVAPIGYEQYF. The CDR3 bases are TGCGCCAGCAGCCAAGATCGGGTAGCGCCTATAGGTTACGAGCAGTACTTC.